This paragraph covers one TCR beta chain sequence. It has no known antigen specificity. No much larger clonotype is one base removed from it; base qualities were not supplied. From the germline V gene, CDR1 is MDHEN and CDR2 is SYDVKM. Trimming takes 3 bases from V and 4 bases from J, and the germline ends sit 9 bases apart. The CDR3, cysteine through phenylalanine, is 13 amino acids long. The sequence is cut down to CDR3 DNA, 39 bases in frame from base 1. Collaborating institutions collected whole blood in K2EDTA tubes following their own protocols. For TCRbeta analysis, collaborator samples were shipped as frozen whole blood, as isolated PBMCs, or as DNA extracted from either sample type. The data were obtained in a study of blood T cell repertoires in COVID-19 (TCRdb year 2020). Background for the entire study: The collaborator samples originated in the United States, Italy and Spain and spanned the acute and convalescent phases of COVID-19. The prospective study material was composed of cDNA or gDNA derived from T cells, B-cell-depleted T cells, or PBMCs. Deeply sampled blood TCRbeta repertoires from subjects exposed to, actively infected with, or recovered from COVID-19 were included in the dataset. The repertoires were made available in a free public database intended to serve as a resource for research on the immune response to SARS-CoV-2. Samples came from the ongoing ImmuneRACE study (first 160 participants) plus 1,254 subjects from 6 global collaborators. Nearly every sample came with metadata listing a de-identified subject ID, COVID-19 status, age in years and sex. Where HLA class I and class II types were available, the types were taken from metadata supplied by the sample provider, not from assay-based typing. Results and caveats for the whole study, not just this receptor: Clinical and demographic metadata were provided uncurated, with the amount varying by source and participant.

TCRbeta CDR3 regions were amplified from genomic DNA by means of the immunoSEQ Assay, a bias-controlled multiplex PCR. Per the authors' processing: Nucleated cell counts per sample were estimated from amplification of reference gene primers within the assay. Sequence reads were collapsed and filtered to measure the absolute abundance of every unique TCRbeta CDR3 rearrangement. Productive Simpson clonality was computed per sample as the square root of Simpson's diversity index over productive rearrangements. The table comes from immuneACCESS by way of TCRdb, which keeps in-frame sequences with V and J called. Part of the clones is missing from these tables; in studies checked, under half for an unresolved V gene and the rest for unknown reasons. For V, J and clone size, that table is used; D and trimming come from the DNA. In this sample the table shows tens of thousands of clones, roughly 84% of which occur a single time. The ten largest make up around 28% of the sample.

The V and J segments used are TRBV28 and TRBJ1-2, with TRBD1 as a weak D call on 6 bases. What was sequenced was peripheral blood. The sequence came from a human donor in a cohort sampled during active COVID-19. The CDR3 protein is CASSLQDSYGYTF. The DNA sequence reads TGTGCCAGCAGTTTGCAGGACAGCTATGGCTACACCTTC.